This T cell receptor (beta chain) was observed in a study of regulatory T cells in long-lasting Graves disease (TCRdb year 2021). In terms of the full investigation: In the newly diagnosed Graves' disease group, patients had been taking antithyroid drugs for less than 3 months. Peripheral blood TCR sequencing and RNA sequencing compared persistent Graves' disease patients with newly diagnosed Graves' disease patients. The study was registered as a clinical trial and conducted in China. A total of roughly 33 samples underwent TCR sequencing: 13 from persistent and approximately 20 from newly diagnosed Graves' disease patients.

The time point label, as the study defines it: newly diagnosed GD, antithyroid drugs for less than 3 months. For both TCR sequencing and RNA sequencing, RNA was extracted from PBMCs in TRIzol. The diagnosis of Graves' disease was made according to American Thyroid Association guidelines. Patients were recruited from an endocrinology department in Xi'an, China. Each patient gave roughly 10 milliliters of peripheral blood, collected in an EDTA anticoagulant tube. Ficoll Paque Plus density gradient separation was used to isolate PBMCs, and no further T cell sorting was done. An Agilent 2100 Bioanalyzer and agarose gel were used to check RNA quality, while a NanoDrop 2000 measured RNA concentration. As for this clonotype: Its antigen is not yet known. Per-base qualities were not stored, and no clone one base away is much larger.

Receptors were amplified or captured by multiplex PCR. Sequencing was carried out with an Illumina HiSeq 4000. To build TCR beta libraries, CDR3 regions were amplified by Arm-PCR using iRepertoire HTBI primers. PCR products were gel purified before sequencing. Per the authors' processing: A total of 62 TRBV and some 13 TRBJ segments were identified across samples and were used for gene usage analysis of CDR3 amino acid clonotypes. COPE and FqMerger were used to merge the filtered high-quality paired reads into contigs. BLAST was used to align contigs to IMGT TRBV, TRBD and TRBJ reference genes, and CDR3 was defined according to IMGT. Highly expanded clones were defined as clonotypes with a frequency above 0.1%. Shannon entropy served as the measure of repertoire diversity, while the Gini coefficient captured V-J evenness. A clonotype was considered public if more than one individual shared it. TCRdb reanalyzed the raw reads on its own, using fastp at Q25 for trimming and MiXCR for clone calling, and kept in-frame beta chains. When rows share a CDR3 protein, they turn into one entry using the most common DNA and genes. What appears here as the V and J calls and clone size reflects TCRdb's work, not the paper's. The sample table shows 400,000 to 500,000 distinct CDR3 sequences, and approximately 15% are seen once. The biggest ten clones account for approximately 7.6% of the sample.

What the authors observed across the whole study: A larger number of public clonotypes was shared among persistent patients (around 2,500) than among newly diagnosed patients (more than 850). Sequencing and analysis were restricted to the TCR beta chain. Preferential use of TRBV28, TRBJ1-2 and TRBJ2-5 was observed in persistent disease, whereas TRBV20-1 and TRBJ2-1 were favored in newly diagnosed disease. Because the primary lesion, thyroid tissue, could not be accessed, the study looked at peripheral blood alone. Compared with newly diagnosed patients, persistent Graves' disease patients had lower TCR Shannon entropy and fewer highly expanded clones, which suggests clonal expansion. As a limitation, the authors acknowledged that the small sample size may reduce accuracy.

According to the germline V gene (reference sequence), CDR1 reads SGHNT and CDR2 reads YYREEE. Trimming removed 4 bases from V and 0 bases from J; the gene matches leave 7 bases unexplained. The CDR3 covers 16 residues, taking in both the cysteine and the phenylalanine. The sequence is cut down to CDR3 DNA, 48 bases in frame from base 1. The same sample was also studied in work on T cells in Graves' hyperthyroidism and ophthalmopathy. The second source states: A patient counted as having stable Graves' hyperthyroidism if no progression to ophthalmopathy occurred over 18 months of follow-up. Hyperthyroidism patients were newly diagnosed, with disease duration under 2 months, and aged 18 to 65 years. Patients with uncontrolled infections, other autoimmune diseases, pregnancy or lactation were excluded. Clinical symptoms, serum thyroxine and TRAb, thyroid ultrasound, and orbital computed tomography formed the basis for the diagnoses. A first-round RT-PCR of the TCR CDR3 used the HTBI primer set with the Qiagen OneStep RT-PCR kit. Blood samples also contained most of the expanded thyroid clonotypes (frequency above 0.001), which suggests that blood repertoires may reflect thyroid immune responses. In cross-validation, a model built on a 13 V-J signature told ophthalmopathy apart from stable hyperthyroidism with just under 90% sensitivity and about 81% specificity, and in testing the same model reached 80%/75%. In validation, progression to ophthalmopathy was predicted by the model with 65% to 71% sensitivity and around 76% specificity, a median of roughly 6.4 months before onset. To identify distinguishing TCR V-J signatures, a discovery cohort of 100 patients was used, comprising 40 to 45 with Graves' ophthalmopathy and around 60 with stable Graves' hyperthyroidism. Prospective prediction of ophthalmopathy was tested in an independent validation cohort of fewer than 20 hyperthyroidism patients and some 17 patients who later progressed to ophthalmopathy. The 100 discovery patients were divided at random into training and test sets in a 7:3 ratio. Thyroid tissue and blood T-cell repertoires from more than five Graves' hyperthyroidism patients were also compared in the study. Once sampling was done, hyperthyroidism patients were given methimazole at a starting dose of 30 mg daily, whereas ophthalmopathy patients were given high-dose intravenous methylprednisolone. A second multiplex PCR round built the libraries, followed by size selection and purification. Sequencing of the libraries was done on an Illumina HiSeq2000 using paired-end 100 bp reads. SOAPnuke was used to process the raw data, removing reads that contained adapters or uncalled bases, had a mean Phred below 15, or lacked an exact match to the constant primer or identifier. High-quality paired reads were merged with COPE v1.2.5, and unique nucleotide sequences were defined as clonotypes. MiTCR v1.1 was used to align clonotypes to the IMGT TRBV, TRBD and TRBJ reference segments. The analysis included only V-J combinations with a frequency above 0.0001, which together covered 99% to 99.2% of the repertoires. The TCS score was defined as the ratio of F50 (clonal expansion) to E x V (chaos), calculated using BLOSUM62-based TCRdist between CDR3 peptides within each V-J. Welch's t-statistics and random forest reduced approximately 520 V-J features to 10 to 15, which were used in a naive Bayes classifier (R e1071). Sample size was not statistically predetermined, and investigators were not blinded to group allocation. TCR Vbeta CDR3 sequencing of roughly 140 peripheral blood samples (over 40 ophthalmopathy, about 80 hyperthyroidism and roughly 17 progressor patients) is reported in the paper.

The rearranged segments are TRBV5-4 and TRBJ2-1, with 7 bases in between that match TRBD2. The sequenced sample was peripheral blood mononuclear cells (PBMCs), obtained at new diagnosis, from a patient treated with antithyroid drugs. The sequence was obtained from a woman aged 35 to 49 with Graves disease. Donor details come from another sample of the same person, matched by shared clones. The bases read TGTGCCAGCAGCCCTACGACGGGAGGCTCCTACAATGAGCAGTTCTTC. It encodes CASSPTTGGSYNEQFF.